Included here is one T cell receptor (beta chain) sequence, with context. Its specificity is not known. The data originate from a study of shared clonotypes between healthy human individuals. Germline V CDR1 and CDR2: SGHRS, YFSETQ. V shed 0 bases, J shed 5 bases, and the junction held 13 bases outside the gene matches. This CDR3 contains 17 residues. Naive CD8 cells lacked CD45RO and underwent positive selection for CCR7, leaving out terminally differentiated effector memory CD45RA+ cells. Study observations and caveats: Clonotype sharing across a few donors was observed for about 5.2% of naive CD4 clonotypes.

Profiled with immunoSEQ multiplex PCR; TCRdb holds only in-frame clones, not every one. This table has 2 million or so clones, 85% to 95% appearing once. This clonotype was obtained from a man younger than 35 in good health. Sequencing input: naive CD8+ T cells sorted from blood. The genes are TRBV5-1 and TRBJ2-5; the match to TRBD1 covers 7 bases. The CDR3 sequence: CASSLAPGTAVSETQYF. CDR3 DNA sequence: TGCGCCAGCAGCTTGGCCCCGGGGACAGCGGTCTCCGAGACCCAGTACTTC.